This is a list of T cell receptor beta chains from one sample in a study of blood T cell repertoires in COVID-19. The table came from immunoSEQ multiplex PCR; TCRdb's copy has only in-frame clones and leaves some out. The sample lists approximately 100,000 clones, around nine tenths occurring once. The specimen sequenced was peripheral blood. These receptor sequences come from a human donor in a cohort sampled during active COVID-19. Both conserved end residues are part of each CDR3. A D gene is named only where the DNA matches it firmly. Where a row states a size, it is once, few, many or the class of an expanded clone; other rows omit it.

V,J,size,D,DNA,CDR3
TRBV9,TRBJ2-2,NA,NA,TGTGCCAGCAGCGTAGATCAGGGGAGGGGAACCGGGGAGCTGTTTTTT,CASSVDQGRGTGELFF
TRBV19,TRBJ2-7,NA,TRBD2,TGTGCCAGTAGTATCGGGCCGGGGGGAATCTACGAGCAGTACTTC,CASSIGPGGIYEQYF
TRBV29-1,TRBJ1-2,NA,NA,TGCAGCGTTGCACTATGGGGGCTCTATGGCTACACCTTC,CSVALWGLYGYTF
TRBV4-2,TRBJ2-7,NA,TRBD1,TGTGCCAGCAGCTTAGACCGGGACAGGCTCCCTCACGAGCAGTACTTC,CASSLDRDRLPHEQYF
TRBV7-9,TRBJ2-2,few,NA,TGTGCCAGCAGCCTCTCGGGGGCGAACACCGGGGAGCTGTTTTTT,CASSLSGANTGELFF
TRBV5-4,TRBJ2-1,NA,NA,TGTGCCAGCAGCTTGGAGGGGTCTTCCGAGCAGTTCTTC,CASSLEGSSEQFF
TRBV19,TRBJ1-5,NA,TRBD1,TGTGCCAGTAGTATCACAGGGGGGATGTGGAGCAATCAGCCCCAGCATTTT,CASSITGGMWSNQPQHF
TRBV2,TRBJ1-5,NA,TRBD1,TGTGCCAGCAGCGCGGACAGGGGGAGCAATCAGCCCCAGCATTTT,CASSADRGSNQPQHF
TRBV7-2,TRBJ2-3,NA,NA,TGTGCCAGCAGCTTCTACCAAAACACAGATACGCAGTATTTT,CASSFYQNTDTQYF
TRBV24-1,TRBJ2-7,NA,NA,TGTGCCACCAGTGCGGCTAGCAGTTATTCCGAGCAGTACTTC,CATSAASSYSEQYF
TRBV28,TRBJ1-2,NA,NA,TGTGCCAGCAGTTCTACCGGGAGCACCTTC,CASSSTGSTF
TRBV7-2,TRBJ2-3,NA,NA,TGTGCCAGCAGCTTAGCGGGCGCAGATACGCAGTATTTT,CASSLAGADTQYF
TRBV7-9,TRBJ2-7,NA,TRBD1,TGTGCCAGCAGCCCAGGGGGCGGAGGGTACGAGCAGTACTTC,CASSPGGGGYEQYF
TRBV7-3,TRBJ2-7,few,NA,TGTGCCAGCAGCTTAGGCCCTCCATCCCCCTACGAGCAGTACTTC,CASSLGPPSPYEQYF
TRBV28,TRBJ1-2,once,NA,TGTGCCAGCAGTTTATTTCCCGATTATAAGGGGGAGCGTGGGAACTATGGCTACACCTTC,CASSLFPDYKGERGNYGYTF
TRBV5-3,TRBJ2-7,NA,NA,TGTGCCAGAAGCCACGCGCCGGGATCCTACGAGCAGTACTTC,CARSHAPGSYEQYF
TRBV19,TRBJ2-7,NA,NA,TGTGCCAGTAGTATAGCAGGGGTATCCTACGAGCAGTACTTC,CASSIAGVSYEQYF
TRBV12-3/TRBV12-4,TRBJ1-2,NA,NA,TGTGCCAGCAGTTTAGGCGGAAGCGGAGGCTACACCTTC,CASSLGGSGGYTF